The 23 T cell receptor beta chains presented below share a single source sample, sequenced in a study of blood T cell repertoires in COVID-19. Method: immunoSEQ multiplex PCR; TCRdb's copy keeps in-frame clones and lacks some. The sample holds fewer than 250,000 clones, roughly 86% seen once. Source material: peripheral blood. These receptors were taken from a woman aged 65 to 85 with active or convalescent COVID-19.

V and J are TRBV2 and TRBJ1-5, with D unresolved. Trimming took off 7 bases at V and 6 bases at J, with 13 bases between the two ends. In germline, CDR1 is SNHLY, CDR2 FYNNEI. The CDR3 spans 13 residues. Here the CDR3 DNA reads TGTGCCAGCAACGGGGAGGGTAGTCAGCCCCAGCATTTT. Translation gives CASNGEGSQPQHF.

This sequence joins TRBV5-5 and TRBJ2-7, with D tentatively TRBD2 (6 bases). This CDR3 contains 14 residues. V lost 1 base, J lost 1 base, and 9 bases lay in between. CDR1 and CDR2 from the germline V gene are SGHKS and YYEKEE (reference sequence). The CDR3 nucleotides are TGTGCCAGCAGCTTGCTCGGGACTTCCTACGAGCAGTACTTC. This encodes CASSLLGTSYEQYF.

The V gene is TRBV4-1, the J gene TRBJ2-1; D is possibly TRBD2 (6 bases). With 1 base removed from V and 7 bases from J, the gap between germline ends came to 17 bases. Germline V CDR1 and CDR2: MGHRA, YSYEKL. The CDR3 extends over 16 amino acids. CDR3 sequence: CASSQGTGTLRNEQFF. Here the CDR3 DNA reads TGCGCCAGCAGCCAAGGTACCGGGACTCTCCGGAATGAGCAGTTCTTC.

This clone came up once. This chain joins TRBV11-3 and TRBJ2-2; 9 bases fit TRBD1. V gave up 5 bases and J gave up 4 bases; unmatched junction bases: 2. This CDR3 region has 14 residues. The germline V gene has CDR1 SGHNT and CDR2 YENEEA. The CDR3 DNA reads as TGTGCCAGCAGCACGGACAGGGGCACCGGGGAGCTGTTTTTT. As protein: CASSTDRGTGELFF.

The chain carries TRBV27 and TRBJ2-7, with D possibly TRBD2 on 6 matching bases. Per the germline V gene, CDR1 is MNHEY and CDR2 is SMNVEV (reference sequence). This CDR3 comprises 14 residues. The V end was cut by 4 bases, the J end by 4 bases, with 14 bases between. CDR3 nucleotides: TGTGCCAGCAGTTCCGGGACTGCGTATTACGAGCAGTACTTC. This sequence encodes CASSSGTAYYEQYF.

This clone is judged medium-sized. This sequence joins TRBV6-1 and TRBJ2-3, with 12 bases identical to TRBD2. J gave up 4 bases and V 2 bases, and 1 base lay outside the gene matches. In germline, CDR1 is MNHNS, CDR2 SASEGT. The CDR3 spans 15 residues. The CDR3: CASSELAGGPDTQYF. As DNA, the CDR3 is TGTGCCAGCAGTGAACTAGCGGGAGGGCCAGATACGCAGTATTTT.

The chain links TRBV5-1 to TRBJ2-7; a possible D gene is TRBD2 (6 bases). V lost 4 bases and J lost 4, with 18 bases in between. In germline, CDR1 is SGHRS, CDR2 YFSETQ. CDR3 length: 15 amino acids. CDR3 DNA: TGCGCCAGCAGCCCCGCGGGGATACTGGAGTACGAGCAGTACTTC. Its translation: CASSPAGILEYEQYF.

V is TRBV3-1 (or the pseudogene TRBV3-2) and J is TRBJ2-2; TRBD1 matches 10 bases. The CDR3 spans 15 residues. After removal of 6 bases from V and 3 bases from J, the junction contained 4 bases not matched to a gene. Germline CDR1 reads LGHDT; CDR2 reads YNNKEL (reference sequence). Here the CDR3 reads CASSRTGGDTGELFF. The CDR3 nucleotides are TGTGCCAGCAGTCGGACAGGGGGGGACACCGGGGAGCTGTTTTTT.

CDR3 sequence: CATRKDRGANQPQHF. CDR3 DNA sequence: TGTGCCACCAGGAAGGACAGGGGGGCAAATCAGCCCCAGCATTTT. The chain links TRBV6-5 to TRBJ1-5; 10 bases align to TRBD1. CDR3 size: 15 residues. Germline V CDR1 and CDR2: MNHEY, SVGAGI. With 10 bases clipped from V and 4 bases from J, the junction kept 10 bases outside the gene matches.

J is TRBJ1-2 and V is TRBV6-2 or TRBV6-3; D gene unclear. This CDR3 has 12 amino acids. V was cut by 5 bases and J by 6 bases, with 10 bases left in between. Germline CDR1 is MNHEY and CDR2 is SVGEGT. The CDR3 here is CASSITANGYTF. DNA of the CDR3: TGTGCCAGCAGTATCACAGCCAATGGCTACACCTTC.

This chain links TRBV28 with TRBJ2-7; D gene unclear. The V gene's germline CDR1 is MDHEN and CDR2 SYDVKM. The V gene lost 2 bases and the J gene lost 3 bases, with 11 bases spanning the gap. The CDR3 totals 14 residues. Written as DNA, the CDR3 is TGTGCCAGCAGTTTACCCCGAAGGAGCTACGAGCAGTACTTC. Protein product: CASSLPRRSYEQYF.

The gene calls are TRBV5-5 and TRBJ1-3; D not certain. The CDR3 contains 13 residues. CDR1 and CDR2 from the germline V gene are SGHKS and YYEKEE (reference sequence). The ends were cut back, 7 bases at V and 4 bases at J, with 12 bases in the middle. CDR3 sequence reads: CASRGTGGNTIYF. In DNA form, the CDR3 reads TGTGCCAGCCGGGGTACGGGGGGAAACACCATATATTTT.

The chain employs TRBV5-5 and TRBJ1-3; D perhaps matches TRBD1 (6 bases). With 1 base removed from V and 6 bases from J, the gap between germline ends came to 11 bases. Germline CDR1 is SGHKS and CDR2 is YYEKEE (reference sequence). The CDR3 totals 14 residues. The CDR3 nucleotides read TGTGCCAGCAGCTTGAACAGGGCGGAAAACACCATATATTTT. It encodes CASSLNRAENTIYF. The full variable domain, completed using reference TRBV5-5 and TRBJ1-3, is DAGVTQSPTHLIKTRGQQVTLRCSPISGHKSVSWYQQVLGQGPQFIFQYYEKEERGRGNFPDRFSARQFPNYSSELNVNALLLGDSALYLCASSLNRAENTIYFGEGSWLTVV.

This clone was seen once. This rearrangement joins TRBV7-2 to TRBJ2-1; TRBD2 aligns across 8 bases. The germline V gene has CDR1 SGHTA and CDR2 FQGNSA. After removal of 2 bases from V and 8 bases from J, the junction contained 8 bases not matched to a gene. The CDR3 runs 15 residues. CDR3 sequence (DNA): TGTGCCAGCAGCTTACAAGCGGGAGATGCGTATGAGCAGTTCTTC. Protein product: CASSLQAGDAYEQFF.

The CDR3 here is CASSYDAGASNEKLFF. DNA for the CDR3: TGTGCCAGCAGTTATGATGCAGGGGCGTCTAATGAAAAACTGTTTTTT. The rearrangement uses TRBV28 and TRBJ1-4; perhaps TRBD1 as D (6 bases). V shed 4 bases and J shed 3 bases, with 15 bases lying between them. This CDR3 has 16 amino acids. Germline loops: CDR1 MDHEN, CDR2 SYDVKM.

The chain is built from TRBV18 and TRBJ1-2; D unclear. Trimming left V 0 bases short and J 3 bases short, with 11 bases between. CDR3 length: 15 residues. Germline values: CDR1 KGHSH, CDR2 LQKENI. CDR3 DNA sequence: TGTGCCAGCTCACCACCGGGCAGGATCGACTATGGCTACACCTTC. It encodes CASSPPGRIDYGYTF.

The V and J genes are TRBV27 and TRBJ2-1; 9 bases fit TRBD2. V lost 3 bases to trimming and J lost 6 bases; unmatched junction nucleotides: 3. This CDR3 spans 14 amino acids. Germline CDR1 is MNHEY and CDR2 is SMNVEV (reference sequence). In DNA form, the CDR3 reads TGTGCCAGCAGTTTTAGCGGGAGCGGCAATGAGCAGTTCTTC. Amino acid sequence: CASSFSGSGNEQFF.

The rearrangement joins TRBV5-1 to TRBJ2-3; D possibly corresponds to TRBD2 (5 bases). Trimming pared 3 bases from V and 9 bases from J, leaving 17 bases between. Germline CDR1 is SGHRS and CDR2 is YFSETQ. The CDR3 extends over 14 amino acids. The CDR3 here is CASSSGRTQTTQYF. In nucleotides, the CDR3 is TGCGCCAGCAGCTCGGGAAGGACCCAGACGACGCAGTATTTT.

This clone was found once. This chain links TRBV5-1 with TRBJ2-3; D is possibly TRBD2 (5 bases). The V and J ends lost 1 base and 2 bases respectively, with 20 bases between them. The CDR3 loop spans 18 amino acids. Per germline, CDR1 SGHRS and CDR2 YFSETQ. The CDR3: CASSLSGKTPPHTDTQYF. The CDR3, as DNA: TGCGCCAGCAGCTTGAGCGGCAAGACCCCTCCTCACACAGATACGCAGTATTTT.

The chain combines TRBV9 with TRBJ2-3; 13 bases are shared with TRBD2. The CDR3 consists of 18 residues. CDR1 SGDLS and CDR2 YYNGEE come from the germline V gene. Trimming at V came to 0 bases and at J to 4 bases, leaving 8 bases not matched to a gene. The CDR3 protein is CASSVGMGGLAGSDTQYF. The CDR3, as DNA: TGTGCCAGCAGCGTAGGAATGGGGGGACTAGCGGGGTCAGATACGCAGTATTTT. Based on the CDR3 plus reference TRBV9 and TRBJ2-3, the full variable domain is DSGVTQTPKHLITATGQRVTLRCSPRSGDLSVYWYQQSLDQGLQFLIQYYNGEERAKGNILERFSAQQFPDLHSELNLSSLELGDSALYFCASSVGMGGLAGSDTQYFGPGTRLTVL.

The V gene is TRBV6-1, the J gene TRBJ2-6, with TRBD2 as a possible D gene (6 bases). Germline values: CDR1 MNHNS, CDR2 SASEGT. The V end was cut by 3 bases, the J end by 0 bases, with 6 bases between. This CDR3 comprises 15 residues. The CDR3 spells CASSDGGSGANVLTF. The CDR3 DNA follows: TGTGCCAGCAGTGACGGGGGCTCTGGGGCCAACGTCCTGACTTTC.

J is TRBJ1-2 and V is TRBV27; 10 bases align to TRBD1. This CDR3 comprises 15 residues. Trimming took 3 bases from V and 7 from J; bases not matched to a gene: 8. Germline CDR1 and CDR2: MNHEY and SMNVEV (reference sequence). The CDR3 loop reads CASSFSSRTGGGYTF. The CDR3 DNA is TGTGCCAGCAGTTTTAGTTCGAGGACAGGGGGTGGCTACACCTTC.

This chain uses TRBV6-5 with TRBJ1-2; 9 bases match TRBD1. The germline gives CDR1 MNHEY, CDR2 SVGAGI. CDR3 size: 15 residues. The junction had 11 bases not matched to a gene; V was cut back by 5 bases and J by 7 bases. The CDR3 coding sequence is TGTGCCAGCAGTCCTGGACAGGGGAGGGTAGCTGGCTACACCTTC. It translates to CASSPGQGRVAGYTF.